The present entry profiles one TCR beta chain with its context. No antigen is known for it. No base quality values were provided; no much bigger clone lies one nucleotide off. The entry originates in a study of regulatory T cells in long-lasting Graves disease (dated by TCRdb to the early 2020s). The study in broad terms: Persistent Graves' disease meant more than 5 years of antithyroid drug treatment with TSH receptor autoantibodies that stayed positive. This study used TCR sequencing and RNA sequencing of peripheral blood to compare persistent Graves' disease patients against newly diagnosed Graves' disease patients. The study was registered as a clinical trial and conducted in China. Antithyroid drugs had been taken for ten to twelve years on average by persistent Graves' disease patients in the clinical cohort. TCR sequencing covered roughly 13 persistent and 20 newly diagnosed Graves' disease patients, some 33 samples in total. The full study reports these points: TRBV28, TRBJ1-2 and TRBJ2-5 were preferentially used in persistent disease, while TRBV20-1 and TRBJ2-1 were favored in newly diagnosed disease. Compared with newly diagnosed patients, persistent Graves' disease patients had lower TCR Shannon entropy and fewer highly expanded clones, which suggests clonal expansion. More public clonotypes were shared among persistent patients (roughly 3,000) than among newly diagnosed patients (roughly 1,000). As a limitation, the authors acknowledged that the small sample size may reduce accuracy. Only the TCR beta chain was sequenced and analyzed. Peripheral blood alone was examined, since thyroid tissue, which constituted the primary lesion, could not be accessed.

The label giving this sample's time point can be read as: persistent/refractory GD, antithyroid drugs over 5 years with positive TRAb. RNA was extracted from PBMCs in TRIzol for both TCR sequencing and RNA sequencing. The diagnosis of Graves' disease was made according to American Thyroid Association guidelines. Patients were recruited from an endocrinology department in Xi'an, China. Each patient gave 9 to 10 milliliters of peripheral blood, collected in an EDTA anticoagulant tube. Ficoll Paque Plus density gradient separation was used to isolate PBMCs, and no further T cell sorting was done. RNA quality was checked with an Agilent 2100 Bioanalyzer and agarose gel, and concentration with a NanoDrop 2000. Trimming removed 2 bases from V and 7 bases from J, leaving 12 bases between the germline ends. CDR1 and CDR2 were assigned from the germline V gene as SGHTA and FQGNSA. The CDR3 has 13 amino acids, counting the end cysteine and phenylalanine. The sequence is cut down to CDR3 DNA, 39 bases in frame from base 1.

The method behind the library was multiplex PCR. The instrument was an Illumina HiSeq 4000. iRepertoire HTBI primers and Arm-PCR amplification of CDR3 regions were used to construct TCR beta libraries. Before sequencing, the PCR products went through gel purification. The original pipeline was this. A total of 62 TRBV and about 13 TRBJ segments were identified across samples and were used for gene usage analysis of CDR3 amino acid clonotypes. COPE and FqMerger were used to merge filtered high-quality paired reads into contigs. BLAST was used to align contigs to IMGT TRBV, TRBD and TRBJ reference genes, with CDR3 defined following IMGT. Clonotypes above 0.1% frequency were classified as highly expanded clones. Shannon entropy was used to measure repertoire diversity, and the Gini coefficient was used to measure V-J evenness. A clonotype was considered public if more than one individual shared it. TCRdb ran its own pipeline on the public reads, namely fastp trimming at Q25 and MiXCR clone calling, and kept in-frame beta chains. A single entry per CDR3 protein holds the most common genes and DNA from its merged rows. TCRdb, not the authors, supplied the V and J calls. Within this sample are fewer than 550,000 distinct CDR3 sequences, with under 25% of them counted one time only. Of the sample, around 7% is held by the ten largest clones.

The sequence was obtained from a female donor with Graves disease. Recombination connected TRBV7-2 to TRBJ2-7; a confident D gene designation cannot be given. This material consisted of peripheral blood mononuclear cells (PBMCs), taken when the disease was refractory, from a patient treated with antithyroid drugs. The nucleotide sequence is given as TGTGCCAGCAGCTTATTTGGAGTGGGGGAGCAGTACTTC. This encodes CASSLFGVGEQYF.